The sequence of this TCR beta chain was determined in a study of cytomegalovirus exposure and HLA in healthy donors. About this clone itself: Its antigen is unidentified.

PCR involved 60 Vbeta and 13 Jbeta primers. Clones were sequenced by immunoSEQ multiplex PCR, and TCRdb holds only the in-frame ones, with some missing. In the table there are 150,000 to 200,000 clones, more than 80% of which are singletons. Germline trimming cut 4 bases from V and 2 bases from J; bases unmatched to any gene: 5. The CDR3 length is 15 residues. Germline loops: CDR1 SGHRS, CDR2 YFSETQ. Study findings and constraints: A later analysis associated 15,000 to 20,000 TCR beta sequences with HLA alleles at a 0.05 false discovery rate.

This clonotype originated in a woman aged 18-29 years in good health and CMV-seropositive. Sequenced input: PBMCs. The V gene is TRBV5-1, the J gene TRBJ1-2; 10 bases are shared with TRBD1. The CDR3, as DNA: TGCGCCAGCAGCCACGGACAGGGGGGAAACTATGGCTACACCTTC. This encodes CASSHGQGGNYGYTF.